This T cell receptor (beta chain) was captured in a study of shared clonotypes between healthy human individuals. Study context: Plates per donor: three CD4 naive, three CD4 memory, two CD8 naive, one CD8 memory.

The study enrolled healthy HIV-negative adults without recent acute infections or vaccinations as donors. This clone was observed a few times. Its specificity is not known. Broader study findings: Generally, estimated richness proved larger in naive subsets than it did in memory subsets. Around 5% of naive CD4 clonotypes were common to a handful of donors.

The CDR3 is made up of 15 amino acids. The trim removed 5 bases at V and 7 bases at J, leaving 5 bases unmatched. CDR1 is KGHSH and CDR2 is LQKENI in the germline V gene. Assay used: immunoSEQ multiplex PCR; TCRdb lists only in-frame clones, some missing. The data contain roughly 2.2 million clones, less than 95% of them singletons. Sequencing was performed on naive CD4+ T cells from PBMCs. Subset described: CD45RA+ positively selected. The sequence came from a man between 18 and 35 years old in good health. Some clones in this sample may be carry-over from other donors' samples. The chain combines TRBV18 with TRBJ1-4; TRBD1 matches 12 bases. CDR3 in DNA: TGTGCCAGCTCAACCCGGGACAGGGGGCGTGAAAAACTGTTTTTT. Protein: CASSTRDRGREKLFF.